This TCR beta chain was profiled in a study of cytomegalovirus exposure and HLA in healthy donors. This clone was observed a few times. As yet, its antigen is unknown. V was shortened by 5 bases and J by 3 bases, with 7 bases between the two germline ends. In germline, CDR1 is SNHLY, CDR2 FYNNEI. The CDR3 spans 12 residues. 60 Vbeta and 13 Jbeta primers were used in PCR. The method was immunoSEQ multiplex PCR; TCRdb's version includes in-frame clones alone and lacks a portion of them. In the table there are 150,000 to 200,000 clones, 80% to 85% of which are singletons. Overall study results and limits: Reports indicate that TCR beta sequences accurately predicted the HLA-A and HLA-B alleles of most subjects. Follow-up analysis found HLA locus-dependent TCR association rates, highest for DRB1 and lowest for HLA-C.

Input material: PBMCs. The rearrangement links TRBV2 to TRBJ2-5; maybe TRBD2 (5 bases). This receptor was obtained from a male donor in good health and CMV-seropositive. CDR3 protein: CASSWGEETQYF. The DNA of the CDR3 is TGTGCCAGCAGTTGGGGAGAAGAGACCCAGTACTTC.